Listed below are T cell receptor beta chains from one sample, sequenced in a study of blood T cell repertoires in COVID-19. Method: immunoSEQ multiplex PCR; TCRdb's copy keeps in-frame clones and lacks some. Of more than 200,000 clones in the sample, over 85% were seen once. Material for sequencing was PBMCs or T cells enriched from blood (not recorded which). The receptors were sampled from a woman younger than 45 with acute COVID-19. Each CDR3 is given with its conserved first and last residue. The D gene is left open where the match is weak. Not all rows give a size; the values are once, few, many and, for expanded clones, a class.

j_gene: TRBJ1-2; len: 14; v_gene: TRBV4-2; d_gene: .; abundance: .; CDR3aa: CASSPSDWTYGYTF; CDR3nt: TGTGCCAGCAGCCCCAGTGACTGGACATATGGCTACACCTTC
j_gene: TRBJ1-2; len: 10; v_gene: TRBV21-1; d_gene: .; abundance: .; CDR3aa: CASSKRVITF; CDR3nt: TGTGCCAGCAGCAAACGGGTAATCACCTTC
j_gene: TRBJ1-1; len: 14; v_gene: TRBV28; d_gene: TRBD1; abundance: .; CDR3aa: CASSLWDRRTEAFF; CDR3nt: TGTGCCAGCAGTTTGTGGGACAGGCGCACTGAAGCTTTCTTT
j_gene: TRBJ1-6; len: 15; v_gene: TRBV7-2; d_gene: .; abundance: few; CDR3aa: CASSLSTHAGSPLHF; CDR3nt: TGTGCCAGCAGCTTATCAACCCACGCCGGGTCACCCCTCCACTTT
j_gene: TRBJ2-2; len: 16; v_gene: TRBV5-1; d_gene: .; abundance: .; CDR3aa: CASSLMRSGDTGELFF; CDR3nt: TGCGCCAGCAGCTTGATGCGGAGCGGAGACACCGGGGAGCTGTTTTTT
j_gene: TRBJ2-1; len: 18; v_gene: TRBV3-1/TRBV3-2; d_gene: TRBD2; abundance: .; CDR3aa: CASSLLLGAGGTSNEQFF; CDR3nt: TGTGCCAGCAGCCTCCTACTTGGGGCGGGGGGCACGTCCAATGAGCAGTTCTTC
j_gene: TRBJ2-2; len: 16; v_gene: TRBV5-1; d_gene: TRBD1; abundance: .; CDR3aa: CASSLGQGAIIGELFF; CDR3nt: TGCGCCAGCAGCTTGGGACAGGGGGCCATCATCGGGGAGCTGTTTTTT
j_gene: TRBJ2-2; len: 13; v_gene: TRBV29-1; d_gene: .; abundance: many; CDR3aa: CSVRDSNTGELFF; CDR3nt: TGCAGCGTCCGGGACTCAAACACCGGGGAGCTGTTTTTT
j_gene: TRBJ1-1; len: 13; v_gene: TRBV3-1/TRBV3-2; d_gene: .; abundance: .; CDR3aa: CASSLPGRGFAFF; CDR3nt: TGTGCCAGCAGCCTCCCGGGGAGGGGGTTTGCTTTCTTT
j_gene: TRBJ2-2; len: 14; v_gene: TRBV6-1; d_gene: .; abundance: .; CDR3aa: CASSETGYTGELFF; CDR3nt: TGTGCCAGCAGTGAAACAGGTTACACCGGGGAGCTGTTTTTT
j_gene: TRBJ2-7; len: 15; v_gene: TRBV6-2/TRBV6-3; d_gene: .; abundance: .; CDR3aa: CASSYLASASYEQYF; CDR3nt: TGTGCCAGCAGTTACCTCGCCAGCGCTTCCTACGAGCAGTACTTC
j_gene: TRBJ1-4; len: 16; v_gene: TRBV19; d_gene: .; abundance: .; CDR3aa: CASSIGGSPLVEKLFF; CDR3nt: TGTGCCAGTAGTATAGGCGGGTCCCCTCTTGTTGAAAAACTGTTTTTT
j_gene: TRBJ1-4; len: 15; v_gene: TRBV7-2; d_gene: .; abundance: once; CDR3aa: CASSTRGATNEKLFF; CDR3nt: TGTGCCAGCAGCACCCGCGGGGCAACTAATGAAAAACTGTTTTTT
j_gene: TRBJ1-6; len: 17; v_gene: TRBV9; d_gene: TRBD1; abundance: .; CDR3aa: CASSPRAQTGTESPLHF; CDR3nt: TGTGCCAGCAGCCCCCGGGCCCAGACAGGGACTGAGTCACCCCTCCACTTT
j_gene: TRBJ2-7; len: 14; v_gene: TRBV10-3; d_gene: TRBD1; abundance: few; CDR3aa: CAISESGRGYEQYF; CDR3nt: TGTGCCATCAGTGAGTCTGGCAGGGGGTACGAGCAGTACTTC
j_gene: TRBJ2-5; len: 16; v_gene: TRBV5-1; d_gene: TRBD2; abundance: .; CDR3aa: CASSFLSGGPIETQYF; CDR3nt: TGCGCCAGCAGCTTTCTTTCGGGGGGGCCCATAGAGACCCAGTACTTC
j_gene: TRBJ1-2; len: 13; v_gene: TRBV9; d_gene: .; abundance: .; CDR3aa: CASTPTEDYGYTF; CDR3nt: TGTGCCAGCACCCCGACAGAGGACTATGGCTACACCTTC
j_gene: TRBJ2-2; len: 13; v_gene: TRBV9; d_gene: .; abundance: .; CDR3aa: CASSGTVHGELFF; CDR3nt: TGTGCCAGCAGCGGGACAGTCCACGGGGAGCTGTTTTTT
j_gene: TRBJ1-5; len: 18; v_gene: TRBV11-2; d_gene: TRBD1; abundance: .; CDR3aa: CASSLDNRGPYSNQPQHF; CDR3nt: TGTGCCAGCAGCTTAGATAACAGGGGGCCCTATAGCAATCAGCCCCAGCATTTT
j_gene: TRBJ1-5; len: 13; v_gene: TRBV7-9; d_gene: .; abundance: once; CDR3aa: CASRTGGDQPQHF; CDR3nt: TGTGCCAGCAGGACGGGGGGGGATCAGCCCCAGCATTTT
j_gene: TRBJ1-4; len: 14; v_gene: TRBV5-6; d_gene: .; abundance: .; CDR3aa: CASSLPVEAEKLLF; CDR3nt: TGTGCCAGCAGCTTGCCGGTCGAGGCTGAAAAACTGCTTTTT
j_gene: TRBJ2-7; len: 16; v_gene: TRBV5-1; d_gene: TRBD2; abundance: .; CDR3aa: CASSLVSGGEGAEQYF; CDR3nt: TGCGCCAGCAGCTTGGTTAGCGGGGGGGAAGGGGCCGAGCAGTACTTC
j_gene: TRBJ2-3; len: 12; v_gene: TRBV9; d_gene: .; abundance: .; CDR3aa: CASSEGAAAQYF; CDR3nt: TGTGCCAGCAGCGAAGGGGCCGCGGCGCAGTATTTT
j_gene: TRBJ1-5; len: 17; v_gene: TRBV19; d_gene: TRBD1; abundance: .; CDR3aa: CGQGGDSRPMGDQPQHF; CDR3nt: TGTGGGCAGGGCGGGGACAGCCGACCCATGGGAGATCAGCCCCAGCATTTT
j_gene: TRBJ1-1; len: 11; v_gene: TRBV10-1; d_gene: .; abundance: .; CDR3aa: CASSGAAGRFF; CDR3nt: TGCGCCAGCAGTGGGGCCGCTGGGCGTTTCTTT
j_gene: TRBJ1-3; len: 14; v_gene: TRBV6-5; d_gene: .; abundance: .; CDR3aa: CASSTEPRSNTIYF; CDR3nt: TGTGCCAGCAGTACCGAACCACGGTCGAACACCATATATTTT
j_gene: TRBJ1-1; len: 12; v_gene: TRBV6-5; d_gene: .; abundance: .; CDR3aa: CASSTGHTEAFF; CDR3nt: TGTGCCAGCAGTACAGGGCACACTGAAGCTTTCTTT
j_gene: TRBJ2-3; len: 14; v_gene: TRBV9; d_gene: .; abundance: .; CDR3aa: CASSVEGSTDTQYF; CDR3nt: TGTGCCAGCAGCGTAGAGGGGAGCACAGATACGCAGTATTTT
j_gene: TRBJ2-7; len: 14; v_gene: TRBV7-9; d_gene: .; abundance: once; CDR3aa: CASGPRQSGYEQYF; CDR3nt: TGTGCCAGCGGACCCAGACAGTCCGGCTACGAGCAGTACTTC
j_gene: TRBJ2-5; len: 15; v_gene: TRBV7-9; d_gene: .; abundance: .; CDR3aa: CASSLRLALQETQYF; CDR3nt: TGTGCCAGCAGCTTACGGCTAGCGCTCCAAGAGACCCAGTACTTC
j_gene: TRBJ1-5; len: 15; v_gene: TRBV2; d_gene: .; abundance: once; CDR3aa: CASKRQDNSNQPQHF; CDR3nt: TGTGCCAGCAAACGACAGGATAATAGCAATCAGCCCCAGCATTTT
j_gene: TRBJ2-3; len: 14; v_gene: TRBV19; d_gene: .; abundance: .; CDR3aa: CATKTAPSTDTQYF; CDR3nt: TGTGCCACCAAGACAGCCCCTAGCACAGATACGCAGTATTTT
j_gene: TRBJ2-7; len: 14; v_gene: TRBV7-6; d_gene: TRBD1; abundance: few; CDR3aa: CASSFRTGSHEQYF; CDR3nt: TGTGCCAGCAGCTTTAGGACAGGGTCCCACGAGCAGTACTTC
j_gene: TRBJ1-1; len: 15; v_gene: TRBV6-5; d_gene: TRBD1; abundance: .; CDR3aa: CASSYATGANTEAFF; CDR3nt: TGTGCCAGCAGTTACGCGACAGGGGCGAACACTGAAGCTTTCTTT
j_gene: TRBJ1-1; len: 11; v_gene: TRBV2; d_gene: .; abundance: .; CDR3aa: CASSASLEAFF; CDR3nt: TGTGCCAGCAGTGCGAGTCTTGAAGCTTTCTTT
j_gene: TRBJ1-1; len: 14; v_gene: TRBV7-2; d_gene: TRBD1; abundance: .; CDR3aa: CASSLDTGVSEAFF; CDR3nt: TGTGCCAGCAGCTTAGATACAGGGGTCAGTGAAGCTTTCTTT
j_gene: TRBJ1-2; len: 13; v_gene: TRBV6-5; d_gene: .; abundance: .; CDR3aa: CASSYAGVGGYTF; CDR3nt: TGTGCCAGCAGTTATGCGGGAGTAGGTGGCTACACCTTC
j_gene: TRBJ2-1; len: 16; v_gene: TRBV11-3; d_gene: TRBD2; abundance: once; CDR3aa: CASSPGGGGSYNEQFF; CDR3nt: TGTGCCAGCAGCCCCGGCGGGGGGGGCTCCTACAATGAGCAGTTCTTC
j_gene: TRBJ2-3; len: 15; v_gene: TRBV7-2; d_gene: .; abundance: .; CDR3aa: CASSLGRDFTDTQYF; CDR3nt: TGTGCCAGCAGCTTGGGTCGGGATTTCACAGATACGCAGTATTTT
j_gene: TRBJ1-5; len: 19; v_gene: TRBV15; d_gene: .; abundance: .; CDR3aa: CATSREPLGSPDFRQPQHF; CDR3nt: TGTGCCACCAGCAGAGAACCCTTGGGGAGCCCGGATTTTCGACAGCCCCAGCATTTT
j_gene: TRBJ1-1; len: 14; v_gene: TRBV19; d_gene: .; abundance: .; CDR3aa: CASSLGQSNTEAFF; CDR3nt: TGTGCCAGTAGTCTCGGACAGTCGAACACTGAAGCTTTCTTT
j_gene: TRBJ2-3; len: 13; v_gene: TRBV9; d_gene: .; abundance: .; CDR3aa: CASSSQGRVAQYF; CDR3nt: TGTGCCAGCAGCTCCCAAGGCCGGGTGGCGCAGTATTTT
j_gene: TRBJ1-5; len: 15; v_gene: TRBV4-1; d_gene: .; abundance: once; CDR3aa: CASSHIVKPDQPQHF; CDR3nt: TGCGCCAGCAGCCACATAGTTAAACCCGATCAGCCCCAGCATTTT
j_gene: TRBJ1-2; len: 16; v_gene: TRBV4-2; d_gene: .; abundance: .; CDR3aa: CASSQEIDRETYGYTF; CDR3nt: TGTGCCAGCAGCCAAGAAATAGACCGGGAAACCTATGGCTACACCTTC
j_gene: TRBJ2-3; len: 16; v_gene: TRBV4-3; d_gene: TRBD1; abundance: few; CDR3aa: CASSQGWTGFTDTQYF; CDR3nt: TGCGCCAGCAGCCAGGGATGGACAGGATTCACAGATACGCAGTATTTT
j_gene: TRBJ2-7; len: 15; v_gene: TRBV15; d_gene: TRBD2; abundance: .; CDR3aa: CATSRSRTSPYEQYF; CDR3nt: TGTGCCACCAGCAGATCTAGGACTAGCCCCTACGAGCAGTACTTC